Presented here are 32 T cell receptor beta chains from one specimen sequenced in a study of blood T cell repertoires in COVID-19. Using immunoSEQ multiplex PCR, the repertoire was profiled, and TCRdb retains in-frame clones only, with some absent. Here the sample spans 60,000 to 70,000 clones, about 86% being singletons. Material for sequencing was peripheral blood. The receptor set was obtained from a woman older than 75 with active COVID-19.

This sequence joins TRBV2 and TRBJ2-1; 9 bases are a match to TRBD2. The CDR3 has 15 residues. In germline, CDR1 is SNHLY, CDR2 FYNNEI. The V gene end was trimmed by 2 bases and the J gene end by 2 bases; junction bases not matched to a gene: 1. This CDR3 is CASSEQRGAYNEQFF. DNA for the CDR3: TGTGCCAGCAGTGAACAGCGGGGGGCCTACAATGAGCAGTTCTTC.

V gene TRBV5-1 combines with J gene TRBJ2-3; the match to TRBD2 covers 10 bases. The CDR3 length is 19 residues. V was clipped by 3 bases and J by 5 bases; unmatched bases: 18. From germline, CDR1 is SGHRS and CDR2 YFSETQ. The CDR3 coding sequence is TGCGCCAGCAGCTCATACTTAGGACTAGCGGACTATAGTAGAGATACGCAGTATTTT. This codes for CASSSYLGLADYSRDTQYF.

The CDR3 bases are TGTGCCAGTTTGTACAGGGCTAACACTGAAGCTTTCTTT. This translates into CASLYRANTEAFF. V and J are TRBV7-2 and TRBJ1-1, with D tentatively TRBD1 (6 bases). The ends were cut back, 9 bases at V and 2 bases at J, with 13 bases in the middle. The CDR3 sequence is 13 residues long. Germline CDR1 and CDR2: SGHTA and FQGNSA.

The chain combines TRBV7-9 with TRBJ2-4, with 13 nucleotides matching TRBD2. Trimming removed 5 bases from V and 9 bases from J; junction bases left unmatched: 7. The CDR3 runs 15 residues. Germline V gene data show CDR1 as SEHNR and CDR2 as FQNEAQ (reference sequence). CDR3 nucleotide sequence: TGTGCCAGCAGCCCCGGACTAGCGGGGGTGATCATTCAGTACTTC. Its protein product is CASSPGLAGVIIQYF.

V gene TRBV18 combines with J gene TRBJ2-7, with no clear D. In germline, CDR1 is KGHSH, CDR2 LQKENI. The CDR3 has 13 residues. With 3 bases removed from V and 5 bases from J, the gap between germline ends came to 11 bases. The CDR3 region has the DNA TGTGCCAGCTCACCGACAATTTCGGACGAGCAGTACTTC. Translated, it gives CASSPTISDEQYF.

This chain links TRBV6-2 or TRBV6-3 with TRBJ1-1, with 8 bases identical to TRBD1. The V segment lost 6 bases and the J segment 6 bases; nucleotides outside the gene matches: 18. This CDR3 region has 17 residues. Looked up from germline, CDR1 is MNHEY and CDR2 is SVGEGT. This CDR3 reads CASSRPVGQANLAEAFF. CDR3 nucleotide sequence: TGTGCCAGCAGCCGTCCCGTGGGACAGGCCAACCTCGCTGAAGCTTTCTTT.

This clone occurred once. The chain employs TRBV5-1 and TRBJ2-5; possible D gene TRBD2, 6 bases. Trimming cost V 2 bases and J 4 bases, with 12 bases left between them. The CDR3 has 14 residues. Per the germline V gene, CDR1 is SGHRS and CDR2 is YFSETQ. The chain's CDR3 is CASSFAGQGETQYF. CDR3 coding DNA: TGCGCCAGCAGCTTCGCGGGGCAAGGAGAGACCCAGTACTTC. The full variable domain, with the rest looked up from reference TRBV5-1 and TRBJ2-5, is KAGVTQTPRYLIKTRGQQVTLSCSPISGHRSVSWYQQTPGQGLQFLFEYFSETQRNKGNFPGRFSGRQFSNSRSEMNVSTLELGDSALYLCASSFAGQGETQYFGPGTRLLVL.

This chain uses TRBV3-1 (or the pseudogene TRBV3-2) with TRBJ2-1; 10 nucleotides line up with TRBD2. From germline, CDR1 is LGHDT and CDR2 YNNKEL (reference sequence). J lost 7 bases, V lost 6 bases, and 6 bases had no gene match. The CDR3 covers 14 residues. As DNA, the CDR3 is TGTGCCAGCAGTCTGACTAGCGGGCGGAATGAGCAGTTCTTC. Translation: CASSLTSGRNEQFF.

The chain employs TRBV24-1 and TRBJ1-2; TRBD1 is a possible D gene (6 bases). Germline values: CDR1 KGHDR, CDR2 SFDVKD. V was shortened by 4 bases and J by 5 bases, with 10 bases between the two germline ends. This CDR3 is built from 13 residues. The CDR3 here is CATSDPGQYGYTF. Here the CDR3 DNA reads TGTGCCACCAGTGACCCCGGACAGTATGGCTACACCTTC.

The chain is built from TRBV7-2 and TRBJ2-4, with unresolved D. V lost 4 bases to trimming and J lost 0 bases, with 7 bases between them. CDR3 length: 14 residues. Germline CDR1 is SGHTA and CDR2 is FQGNSA. The CDR3 nucleotides are TGTGCCAGCAGCTCGGGTCTAGCCAAAAACATTCAGTACTTC. Protein product: CASSSGLAKNIQYF.

In DNA form, the CDR3 reads TGTGCCAGCAGCCAAGATAGAGATCAGCCCCAGCATTTT. Translation: CASSQDRDQPQHF. This chain uses TRBV3-1 (or the pseudogene TRBV3-2) with TRBJ1-5, with no clear D. The CDR3 covers 13 residues. Germline CDR1 reads LGHDT; CDR2 reads YNNKEL (reference sequence). Trimming stripped 0 bases from V and 5 bases from J, with 5 bases between.

The CDR3 DNA is TGTGCCAGCAGTGGGCCCCACACAGGGAGTAATGAGCAGTTCTTC. Translating gives CASSGPHTGSNEQFF. This sequence joins TRBV28 and TRBJ2-1; D might be TRBD1 (6 bases). V lost 5 bases to trimming and J lost 7 bases, with 18 bases between them. The V gene's germline CDR1 is MDHEN and CDR2 SYDVKM. CDR3 length equals 15 residues.

This clone appeared a few times. The chain links TRBV4-2 to TRBJ2-3; perhaps TRBD2 as D (5 bases). The CDR3 is made up of 15 amino acids. Germline lookup yields CDR1 LGHNA and CDR2 YNFKEQ. V lost 1 base, J lost 0 bases, and 8 bases lay in between. The CDR3 here is CASSQAEGSTDTQYF. CDR3 nucleotide sequence: TGTGCCAGCAGCCAAGCAGAGGGTAGCACAGATACGCAGTATTTT.

J is TRBJ2-3 and V is TRBV11-3; the match to TRBD2 covers 7 bases. V gave up 1 base and J gave up 0 bases; unmatched junction bases: 4. Germline V CDR1 and CDR2: SGHNT, YENEEA. CDR3 length equals 16 residues. CDR3 in DNA: TGTGCCAGCAGCTTAGGCAGCGGGGTGAGCACAGATACGCAGTATTTT. It codes for CASSLGSGVSTDTQYF. Looking up the rest from reference TRBV11-3 and TRBJ2-3 gives the full variable domain: EAGVVQSPRYKIIEKKQPVAFWCNPISGHNTLYWYLQNLGQGPELLIRYENEEAVDDSQLPKDRFSAERLKGVDSTLKIQPAELGDSAVYLCASSLGSGVSTDTQYFGPGTRLTVL.

V gene TRBV28 combines with J gene TRBJ1-5, with a weak D call TRBD1 (5 bases). The germline CDR1 and CDR2 sequences are MDHEN and SYDVKM. The CDR3 contains 11 residues. The V gene lost 9 bases and the J gene lost 7 bases, with 10 bases spanning the gap. CDR3 sequence (DNA): TGTGCCAGTGGGACTCTGCAGCCCCAGCATTTT. This codes for CASGTLQPQHF.

The rearrangement uses TRBV18 and TRBJ2-7, with TRBD1 identical over 7 bases. CDR1 is KGHSH and CDR2 is LQKENI in the germline V gene. This CDR3 is built from 14 residues. Trimming removed 6 bases from V and 0 bases from J; junction bases left unmatched: 5. This chain's CDR3 is CASSPGQSSYEQYF. In DNA form, the CDR3 reads TGTGCCAGCTCCCCGGGACAGAGCTCCTACGAGCAGTACTTC. Drawing the rest from reference TRBV18 and TRBJ2-7, the complete variable domain is NAGVMQNPRHLVRRRGQEARLRCSPMKGHSHVYWYRQLPEEGLKFMVYLQKENIIDESGMPKERFSAEFPKEGPSILRIQQVVRGDSAAYFCASSPGQSSYEQYFGPGTRLTVT.

The rearrangement uses TRBV6-2 or TRBV6-3 and TRBJ2-3, with no clear D. In germline, CDR1 is MNHEY, CDR2 SVGEGT. V lost 2 bases, J lost 4 bases, and 10 bases lay in between. The CDR3 spans 14 residues. Here the CDR3 reads CASSYHSRADTQYF. CDR3 DNA: TGTGCCAGCAGTTACCATAGCCGGGCAGATACGCAGTATTTT.

This clone was seen a handful of times. The V gene is TRBV5-6, the J gene TRBJ2-3, with 9 bases identical to TRBD2. Per the germline V gene, CDR1 is SGHDT and CDR2 is YYEEEE. There are 17 residues in the CDR3. V trimming: 4 bases; J trimming: 1 base; junction bases outside the gene matches: 10. The chain's CDR3 is CASSRERSSGGTDTQYF. As DNA, the CDR3 is TGTGCCAGCAGCCGCGAGAGGTCTAGCGGGGGCACAGATACGCAGTATTTT.

The V gene is TRBV4-2, the J gene TRBJ2-1, with D tentatively TRBD2 (5 bases). The CDR3 totals 14 residues. In germline, CDR1 is LGHNA, CDR2 YNFKEQ. Trimming shortened V by 4 bases and J by 5 bases, and 12 bases separated the two germline ends. The CDR3 DNA is TGTGCCAGCAGCCCTCGGCCCGGGAACAATGAGCAGTTCTTC. Encoded protein: CASSPRPGNNEQFF.

The chain joins TRBV19 to TRBJ1-3, with D maybe TRBD1 (6 bases). The CDR3 runs 14 residues. The germline V gene has CDR1 LNHDA and CDR2 SQIVND (reference sequence). V gave up 6 bases and J gave up 0 bases, with 9 bases separating them. The CDR3 DNA reads as TGTGCCAGTAGCCGGACAGCCTCTGGAAACACCATATATTTT. Its translation is CASSRTASGNTIYF.

The V gene is TRBV9, the J gene TRBJ2-3; 12 positions agree with TRBD2. Germline values: CDR1 SGDLS, CDR2 YYNGEE. Trimming at V came to 0 bases and at J to 2 bases, leaving 4 bases not matched to a gene. The CDR3 is 17 amino acids. The CDR3 region is CASSVGTSGDFTDTQYF. The CDR3 DNA follows: TGTGCCAGCAGCGTAGGGACTAGCGGGGACTTCACAGATACGCAGTATTTT.

This clone was seen just once. The V call is TRBV18, the J call TRBJ1-2; 10 positions match TRBD1. Trimming took 4 bases from V and 6 from J; bases not matched to a gene: 2. Germline V CDR1 and CDR2: KGHSH, LQKENI. The CDR3 extends over 13 amino acids. In nucleotides, the CDR3 is TGTGCCAGCTCACTAGGGACAGGGGATGGCTACACCTTC. Amino acid sequence: CASSLGTGDGYTF.

The chain is built from TRBV9 and TRBJ2-2; D is unresolved. The V end lost 4 bases, the J end lost 4 bases, and 5 bases lay between the germline ends. The germline V gene encodes CDR1 SGDLS and CDR2 YYNGEE. This CDR3 comprises 12 residues. The CDR3 DNA is TGTGCCAGCAGCCCAGGCACCGGGGAGCTGTTTTTT. Translation gives CASSPGTGELFF.

This clone was observed a single time. The chain links TRBV4-3 to TRBJ2-3; 7 positions agree with TRBD1. The length of the CDR3 is 15 residues. V trimming: 1 base; J trimming: 0 bases; junction bases outside the gene matches: 1. Germline values: CDR1 LGHNA, CDR2 YSLEER. The CDR3 bases are TGCGCCAGCAGCCAAGGGGGACAGAGCACAGATACGCAGTATTTT. It is translated as CASSQGGQSTDTQYF.

The rearrangement uses TRBV30 and TRBJ2-5, with TRBD2 as a possible D gene (6 bases). The germline V gene has CDR1 GTSNPN and CDR2 SVGIG (reference sequence). The CDR3 has 14 residues. Trimming shortened V by 2 bases and J by 1 base, and 11 bases separated the two germline ends. DNA for the CDR3: TGTGCCTGGAGTCCTGGGGGGAGCCAAGAGACCCAGTACTTC. Its protein is CAWSPGGSQETQYF.

The chain couples TRBV28 to TRBJ2-1, with TRBD2 matching 9 bases. Germline CDR1 reads MDHEN; CDR2 reads SYDVKM. The CDR3 covers 13 residues. The trim removed 9 bases at V and 9 bases at J, leaving 9 bases unmatched. This CDR3 reads CASLVAGAGEQFF. In nucleotides, the CDR3 is TGTGCCAGTCTAGTAGCGGGGGCAGGTGAGCAGTTCTTC.

This chain joins TRBV7-2 and TRBJ2-1; 16 bases are a match to TRBD2. Germline CDR1 is SGHTA and CDR2 is FQGNSA. This CDR3 is 16 amino acids long. Trimming cost V 5 bases and J 9 bases; bases outside gene matches: 7. The CDR3 nucleotides are TGTGCCAGCAGCCAGGGACTAGCGGGGGGGCTGGTTGAGCAGTTCTTC. It is translated as CASSQGLAGGLVEQFF.

The chain carries TRBV19 and TRBJ2-2, with TRBD1 matching 9 bases. With 7 bases clipped from V and 8 bases from J, the junction kept 11 bases outside the gene matches. The germline gives CDR1 LNHDA, CDR2 SQIVND (reference sequence). This CDR3 is built from 15 residues. This chain's CDR3 is CASKSGTGTYGELFF. The DNA of the CDR3 is TGTGCCAGTAAATCCGGGACAGGGACCTATGGGGAGCTGTTTTTT.

The V call is TRBV5-1, the J call TRBJ2-1; TRBD2 matches 9 bases. The CDR3 is 14 residues long. From germline, CDR1 is SGHRS and CDR2 YFSETQ. J gave up 6 bases and V 7 bases, and 8 bases lay outside the gene matches. The CDR3 bases are TGCGCCAGCGCTCTAGCGGGGAGGAGCAATGAGCAGTTCTTC. It codes for CASALAGRSNEQFF. Full variable domain (remainder filled in from reference TRBV5-1 and TRBJ2-1): KAGVTQTPRYLIKTRGQQVTLSCSPISGHRSVSWYQQTPGQGLQFLFEYFSETQRNKGNFPGRFSGRQFSNSRSEMNVSTLELGDSALYLCASALAGRSNEQFFGPGTRLTVL.

J is TRBJ2-6 and V is TRBV5-4; 11 bases line up with TRBD2. This CDR3 region has 18 residues. Germline CDR1 is SGHNT and CDR2 is YYREEE (reference sequence). V lost 2 bases to trimming and J lost 5 bases; unmatched junction nucleotides: 9. CDR3 sequence (DNA): TGTGCCAGCAGCTTCCCAGGGACTAGCGGCCGAAGGGCCAACGTCCTGACTTTC. Translating it yields CASSFPGTSGRRANVLTF.

The chain is built from TRBV29-1 and TRBJ1-3; the match to TRBD1 covers 9 bases. The germline CDR1 and CDR2 sequences are SQVTM and ANQGSEA. The CDR3 is made up of 14 amino acids. V lost 5 bases and J lost 2; bases outside the gene matches: 4. The CDR3 is CSVSTGGAGNTIYF. As DNA, the CDR3 is TGCAGCGTTTCGACAGGGGGGGCTGGAAACACCATATATTTT.

The V gene is TRBV15, the J gene TRBJ1-3, with 9 bases identical to TRBD1. V lost 0 bases, J lost 4 bases, and 7 bases stayed unmatched. Germline CDR1 LNHNV, CDR2 YYDKDF (reference sequence). This CDR3 region has 17 residues. The CDR3 nucleotides read TGTGCCACCAGCAGAGACCAGGACAGGGGCTACGGAAACACCATATATTTT. Protein product: CATSRDQDRGYGNTIYF.